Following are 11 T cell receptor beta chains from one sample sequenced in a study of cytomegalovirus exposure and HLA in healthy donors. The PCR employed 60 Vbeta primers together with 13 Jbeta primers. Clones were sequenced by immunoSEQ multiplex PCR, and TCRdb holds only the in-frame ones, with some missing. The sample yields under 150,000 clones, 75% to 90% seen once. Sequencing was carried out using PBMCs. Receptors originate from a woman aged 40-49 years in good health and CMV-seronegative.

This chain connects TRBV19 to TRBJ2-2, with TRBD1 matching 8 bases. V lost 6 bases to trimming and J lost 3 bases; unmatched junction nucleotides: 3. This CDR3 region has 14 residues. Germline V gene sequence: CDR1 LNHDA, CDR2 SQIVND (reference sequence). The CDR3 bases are TGTGCCAGTAGCGGACAGGGCTACACCGGGGAGCTGTTTTTT. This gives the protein CASSGQGYTGELFF.

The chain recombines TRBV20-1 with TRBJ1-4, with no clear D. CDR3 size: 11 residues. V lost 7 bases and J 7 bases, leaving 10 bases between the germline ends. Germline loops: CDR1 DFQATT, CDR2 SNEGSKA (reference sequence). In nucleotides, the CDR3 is TGCAGTGGGAGCGATGGTGAAAAACTGTTTTTT. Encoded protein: CSGSDGEKLFF.

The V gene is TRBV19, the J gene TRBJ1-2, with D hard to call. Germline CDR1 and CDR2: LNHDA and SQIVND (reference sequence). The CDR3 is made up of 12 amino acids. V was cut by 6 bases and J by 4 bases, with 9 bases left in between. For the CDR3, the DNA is TGTGCCAGTAGCCCTGGTAGCTATGGCTACACCTTC. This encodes CASSPGSYGYTF. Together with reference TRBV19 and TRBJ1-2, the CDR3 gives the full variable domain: DGGITQSPKYLFRKEGQNVTLSCEQNLNHDAMYWYRQDPGQGLRLIYYSQIVNDFQKGDIAEGYSVSREKKESFPLTVTSAQKNPTAFYLCASSPGSYGYTFGSGTRLTVV.

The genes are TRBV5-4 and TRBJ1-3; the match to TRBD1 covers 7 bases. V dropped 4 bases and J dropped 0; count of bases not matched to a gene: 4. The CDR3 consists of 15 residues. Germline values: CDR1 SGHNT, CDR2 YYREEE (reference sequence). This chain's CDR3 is CASSPQGSSGNTIYF. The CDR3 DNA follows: TGTGCCAGCAGCCCACAGGGGAGCTCTGGAAACACCATATATTTT.

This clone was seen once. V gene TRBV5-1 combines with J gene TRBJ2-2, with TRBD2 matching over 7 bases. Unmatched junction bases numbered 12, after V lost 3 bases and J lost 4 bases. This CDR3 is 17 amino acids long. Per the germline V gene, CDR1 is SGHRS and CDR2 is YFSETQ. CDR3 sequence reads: CASSSPVGGPGTGELFF. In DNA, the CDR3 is TGCGCCAGCAGCTCTCCGGTGGGAGGGCCCGGCACCGGGGAGCTGTTTTTT.

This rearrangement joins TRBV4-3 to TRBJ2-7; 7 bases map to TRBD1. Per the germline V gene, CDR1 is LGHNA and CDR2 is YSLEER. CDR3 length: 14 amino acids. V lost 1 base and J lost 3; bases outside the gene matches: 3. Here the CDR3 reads CASSQAPGGYEQYF. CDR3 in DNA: TGCGCCAGCAGCCAAGCCCCAGGGGGCTACGAGCAGTACTTC.

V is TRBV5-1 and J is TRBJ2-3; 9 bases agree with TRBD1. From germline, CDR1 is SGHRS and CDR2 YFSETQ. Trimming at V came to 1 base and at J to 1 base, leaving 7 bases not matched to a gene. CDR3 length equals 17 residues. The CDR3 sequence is CASSLWGQGGGTDTQYF. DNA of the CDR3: TGCGCCAGCAGCTTGTGGGGACAGGGTGGGGGCACAGATACGCAGTATTTT.

CDR3 residues: CASSLDRDTGELFF. CDR3 DNA sequence: TGTGCCAGCAGCTTGGACAGGGACACCGGGGAGCTGTTTTTT. V is TRBV5-4 and J is TRBJ2-2; D is perhaps TRBD1 (6 bases). The CDR3 sequence is 14 residues long. The ends were cut back, 0 bases at V and 3 bases at J, with 6 bases in the middle. Germline CDR1 reads SGHNT; CDR2 reads YYREEE (reference sequence).

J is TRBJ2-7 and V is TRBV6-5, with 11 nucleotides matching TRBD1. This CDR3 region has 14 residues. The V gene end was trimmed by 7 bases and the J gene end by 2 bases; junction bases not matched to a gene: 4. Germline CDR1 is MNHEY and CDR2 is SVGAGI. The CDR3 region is CASKGTGGAYEQYF. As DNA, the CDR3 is TGTGCCAGCAAAGGGACAGGGGGGGCCTACGAGCAGTACTTC.

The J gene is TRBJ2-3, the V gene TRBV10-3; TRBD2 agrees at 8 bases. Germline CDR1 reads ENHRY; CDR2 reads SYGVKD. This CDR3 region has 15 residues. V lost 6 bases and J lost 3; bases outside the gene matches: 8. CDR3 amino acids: CAISISGDGTDTQYF. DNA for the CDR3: TGTGCCATCAGCATTAGCGGGGACGGGACAGATACGCAGTATTTT.

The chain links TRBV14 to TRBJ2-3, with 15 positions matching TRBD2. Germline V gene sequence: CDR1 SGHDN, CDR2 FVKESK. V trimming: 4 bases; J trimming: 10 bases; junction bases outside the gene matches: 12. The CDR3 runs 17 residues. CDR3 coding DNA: TGTGCCAGCAGCCCCCGGCCGGGGACTAGCGGGAGGAATGCGCAGTATTTT. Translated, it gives CASSPRPGTSGRNAQYF.